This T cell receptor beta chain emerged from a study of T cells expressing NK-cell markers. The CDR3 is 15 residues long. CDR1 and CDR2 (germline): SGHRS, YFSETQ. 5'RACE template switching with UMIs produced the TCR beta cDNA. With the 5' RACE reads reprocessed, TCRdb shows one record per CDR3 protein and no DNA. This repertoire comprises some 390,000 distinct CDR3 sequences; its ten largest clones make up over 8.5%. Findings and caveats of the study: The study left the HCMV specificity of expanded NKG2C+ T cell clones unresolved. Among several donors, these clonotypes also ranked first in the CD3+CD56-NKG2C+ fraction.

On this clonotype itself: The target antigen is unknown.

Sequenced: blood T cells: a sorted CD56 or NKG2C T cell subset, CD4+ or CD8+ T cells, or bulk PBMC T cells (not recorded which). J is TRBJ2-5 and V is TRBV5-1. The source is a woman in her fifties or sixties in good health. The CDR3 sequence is CASSWAPGFGETQYF.